This T cell receptor (beta chain) was documented in a study of blood T cell repertoires in COVID-19. Looking at the study overall: COVID-19 samples, acute and convalescent, were from the United States, Italy and Spain. In each case, the material was cDNA or gDNA derived from T cells, B-cell-depleted T cells, or PBMCs.

Per the original data handling: Reference gene primers were amplified, and this amplification served to estimate nucleated cell counts. The table came from immunoSEQ multiplex PCR; TCRdb's copy has only in-frame clones and leaves some out. D and trimming were read from the DNA, whereas the V and J calls and clone size are those reported in that table. Found here are 140,000 to 150,000 clones, approximately 84% of them singletons; the top ten hold about 2.6%. Sequencing was done on a sample of peripheral blood. This TCR came from a human donor with acute or convalescent COVID-19. The donor label of this sample is uncertain.

Here the CDR3 DNA reads TGTGCCAGCAGCCCCGGTGGGACCGGGACAGGGGGCGCGGGTGGCTACACCTTC. It is translated as CASSPGGTGTGGAGGYTF. The gene calls are TRBV28 and TRBJ1-2; TRBD1 agrees at 12 bases. Germline CDR1 reads MDHEN; CDR2 reads SYDVKM. V trimming: 6 bases; J trimming: 7 bases; junction bases outside the gene matches: 18. The CDR3 runs to 18 residues.